These 17 T cell receptor beta chains originate from one sample sequenced in a study of T-cell memory formation after mild COVID-19. Using its own MiXCR run on the 5' RACE reads, TCRdb lists one record per CDR3 protein. This sample has over 350,000 distinct CDR3 sequences; roughly 15% occur once, and the top ten carry roughly 21%. The sample consisted of PBMCs or a T cell subset sorted from them (not recorded which). Source of these receptors: a man between 18 and 29 years old who had mild COVID-19 (a few samples of this study predate the infection). Cell type and time point are not known.

CDR3 nucleotides: TGCGCCAGCAGCTACGGGACAGGCATCGTGAATGAGCAGTTCTTC. Amino acids: CASSYGTGIVNEQFF. The rearrangement uses TRBV5-1 and TRBJ2-1, with TRBD1 matching 8 bases. CDR1 and CDR2 from the germline V gene are SGHRS and YFSETQ. The CDR3 is 15 amino acids. V dropped 3 bases and J dropped 7; count of bases not matched to a gene: 9.

This clonotype was counted between two and nine times. This rearrangement joins TRBV25-1 to TRBJ2-3; perhaps TRBD2 as D (6 bases). The CDR3 consists of 15 residues. V lost 5 bases, J lost 0 bases, and 12 bases lay in between. Germline CDR1 is MGHDK and CDR2 is SYGVNS. CDR3 DNA: TGTGCCAGCAGTAAGGGACTCCTCAGCACAGATACGCAGTATTTT. The encoded protein is CASSKGLLSTDTQYF. The full variable domain, in which reference TRBV25-1 and TRBJ2-3 provide the parts outside the CDR3, is EADIYQTPRYLVIGTGKKITLECSQTMGHDKMYWYQQDPGMELHLIHYSYGVNSTEKGDLSSESTVSRIRTEHFPLTLESARPSHTSQYLCASSKGLLSTDTQYFGPGTRLTVL.

CDR3 in amino acids: CASSDPGGNTEAFF. Written as DNA, the CDR3 is TGTGCCAGCAGCGATCCAGGGGGGAACACTGAAGCTTTCTTT. The rearrangement links TRBV9 to TRBJ1-1; 7 bases match TRBD1. Germline V gene data show CDR1 as SGDLS and CDR2 as YYNGEE. The CDR3 sequence is 14 residues long. V shed 3 bases, J shed 1 base, and the junction held 3 bases outside the gene matches.

The rearrangement links TRBV4-2 to TRBJ2-2, with 7 bases identical to TRBD1. Germline CDR1 LGHNA, CDR2 YNFKEQ. The CDR3 is 15 residues long. J was trimmed by 4 bases and V by 1 base; bases with no gene match: 3. The CDR3 here is CASSQVSGGTGELFF. In DNA form, the CDR3 reads TGTGCCAGCAGCCAAGTATCAGGGGGCACCGGGGAGCTGTTTTTT.

This clonotype occurred a few times. The rearrangement joins TRBV5-1 to TRBJ1-1; D is ambiguous. In germline, CDR1 is SGHRS, CDR2 YFSETQ. The CDR3 is 15 amino acids. The V end lost 3 bases, the J end lost 6 bases, and 18 bases lay between the germline ends. The CDR3 DNA sequence: TGCGCCAGCAGCTCCCAAAGGATTATACAGTCTGAAGCTTTCTTT. Translation: CASSSQRIIQSEAFF.

This clonotype was seen a handful of times. The rearrangement joins TRBV4-2 to TRBJ2-7; D unclear. The CDR3 runs 16 residues. CDR1 and CDR2 from the germline V gene are LGHNA and YNFKEQ. The V end lost 0 bases, the J end lost 4 bases, and 16 bases lay between the germline ends. The CDR3 nucleotides read TGTGCCAGCAGCCAAGATCGCAACAGTGGCCCTTACGAGCAGTACTTC. Its protein product is CASSQDRNSGPYEQYF.

J is TRBJ2-4 and V is TRBV5-1, with D unclear. In germline, CDR1 is SGHRS, CDR2 YFSETQ. CDR3 length equals 16 residues. Trimming took 4 bases from V and 2 from J, leaving 16 bases between them. CDR3 protein: CASSLGSSATKNIQYF. CDR3 in DNA: TGCGCCAGCAGCCTGGGATCGAGTGCAACCAAAAACATTCAGTACTTC.

This clonotype was seen more than once but under ten times. The rearrangement joins TRBV3-1 to TRBJ2-7, with a weak D call TRBD1 (6 bases). The CDR3 loop spans 12 amino acids. The ends were cut back, 3 bases at V and 8 bases at J, with 11 bases in the middle. Germline V gene sequence: CDR1 LGHDT, CDR2 YNNKEL (reference sequence). CDR3 nucleotides: TGTGCCAGCAGCCAGAGTACAGGGAAGCAGTACGTC. It is translated as CASSQSTGKQYV.

The V call is TRBV7-2, the J call TRBJ2-7; 12 bases map to TRBD2. Trimming at V came to 6 bases and at J to 2 bases, leaving 8 bases not matched to a gene. The length of the CDR3 is 16 residues. Looked up from germline, CDR1 is SGHTA and CDR2 is FQGNSA. This CDR3 reads CASRRGLAGSAYEQYF. DNA for the CDR3: TGTGCCAGCAGACGCGGACTAGCGGGGTCCGCCTACGAGCAGTACTTC.

This clonotype was recorded once. The J gene is TRBJ2-1, the V gene TRBV5-5; D gene ambiguous. V lost 1 base, J lost 1 base, and 9 bases lay in between. This CDR3 comprises 15 residues. CDR1 and CDR2 (germline): SGHKS, YYEKEE (reference sequence). CDR3 amino acids: CASSLQADSYNEQFF. The DNA of the CDR3 is TGTGCCAGCAGCTTGCAGGCGGATTCCTACAATGAGCAGTTCTTC.

V gene TRBV30 combines with J gene TRBJ1-2, with 8 bases lining up with TRBD1. Germline assignment: CDR1 GTSNPN and CDR2 SVGIG (reference sequence). The CDR3 length is 13 residues. V lost 2 bases and J lost 12; bases outside the gene matches: 11. CDR3 sequence: CAWSFDRGRKDTF. CDR3 bases: TGTGCCTGGAGTTTTGACAGGGGCCGAAAAGACACCTTC.

This clonotype has more than one count but fewer than ten. V and J are TRBV20-1 and TRBJ2-1; 8 nucleotides agree with TRBD2. Trimming removed 6 bases from V and 6 bases from J; junction bases left unmatched: 10. The CDR3 totals 14 residues. Germline V lookup: CDR1 DFQATT, CDR2 SNEGSKA (reference sequence). CDR3 amino acids: CSAHSGGLSNEQFF. The CDR3 region has the DNA TGCAGTGCCCACAGCGGGGGACTGTCCAATGAGCAGTTCTTC.

Many counts were recorded for this clonotype. The chain joins TRBV5-1 to TRBJ1-1; no clear D gene. This CDR3 is 14 amino acids long. V was trimmed by 1 base and J by 1 base, leaving 8 bases between them. CDR1 SGHRS and CDR2 YFSETQ come from the germline V gene. CDR3 nucleotides: TGCGCCAGCAGCTTGTCGGCGGAGAACACTGAAGCTTTCTTT. Amino acid sequence: CASSLSAENTEAFF.

The sample holds a few counts of this clonotype. The gene calls are TRBV29-1 and TRBJ1-1, with TRBD1 matching over 7 bases. V lost 7 bases, J lost 1 base, and 6 bases stayed unmatched. Germline V gives CDR1 SQVTM, CDR2 ANQGSEA. The CDR3 contains 13 residues. The CDR3 protein is CSAERQGNTEAFF. In DNA form, the CDR3 reads TGCAGCGCCGAAAGACAGGGGAACACTGAAGCTTTCTTT. Looking up the rest from reference TRBV29-1 and TRBJ1-1 gives the full variable domain: SAVISQKPSRDICQRGTSLTIQCQVDSQVTMMFWYRQQPGQSLTLIATANQGSEATYESGFVIDKFPISRPNLTFSTLTVSNMSPEDSSIYLCSAERQGNTEAFFGQGTRLTVV.

This clonotype was seen a handful of times. The chain uses TRBV20-1 and TRBJ2-3, with 12 bases identical to TRBD2. J gave up 2 bases and V 6 bases, and 3 bases lay outside the gene matches. Germline loops: CDR1 DFQATT, CDR2 SNEGSKA (reference sequence). The CDR3 totals 14 residues. The CDR3 sequence: CSARLAGATDTQYF. CDR3 sequence (DNA): TGCAGTGCCCGACTAGCGGGGGCCACAGATACGCAGTATTTT.

This clonotype was seen a few times. The V call is TRBV7-9, the J call TRBJ2-3; D may be TRBD1 (5 bases). The CDR3 loop spans 11 amino acids. CDR1 and CDR2 from the germline V gene are SEHNR and FQNEAQ (reference sequence). With 8 bases removed from V and 6 bases from J, the gap between germline ends came to 9 bases. The CDR3 nucleotides read TGTGCCAGCGGGGCGTTCGATACGCAGTATTTT. Its protein is CASGAFDTQYF.

This clonotype was observed a few times. The rearrangement uses TRBV20-1 and TRBJ1-4; no definite D call. The ends were cut back, 1 base at V and 5 bases at J, with 8 bases in the middle. The CDR3 totals 13 residues. In germline, CDR1 is DFQATT, CDR2 SNEGSKA (reference sequence). The CDR3 loop is CSARVGGNEKLFF. Written as DNA, the CDR3 is TGCAGTGCTAGAGTAGGTGGAAATGAAAAACTGTTTTTT.